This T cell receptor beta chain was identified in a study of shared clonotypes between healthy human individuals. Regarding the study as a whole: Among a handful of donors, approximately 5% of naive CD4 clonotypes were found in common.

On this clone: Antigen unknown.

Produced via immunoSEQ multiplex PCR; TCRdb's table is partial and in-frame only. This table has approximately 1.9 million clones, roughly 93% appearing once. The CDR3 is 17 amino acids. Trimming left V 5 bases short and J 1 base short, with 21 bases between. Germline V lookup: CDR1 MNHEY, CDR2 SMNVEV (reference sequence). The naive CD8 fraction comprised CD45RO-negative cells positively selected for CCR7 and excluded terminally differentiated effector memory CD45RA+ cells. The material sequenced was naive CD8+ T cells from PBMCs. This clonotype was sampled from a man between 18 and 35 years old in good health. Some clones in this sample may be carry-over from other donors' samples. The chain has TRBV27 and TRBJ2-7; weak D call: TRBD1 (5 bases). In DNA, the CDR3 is TGTGCCAGCAGTGCAAACACATCAGGGTTGACTTCCTACGAGCAGTACTTC. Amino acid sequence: CASSANTSGLTSYEQYF.